The sequence of this T cell receptor (beta chain) was determined in a study of cytomegalovirus exposure and HLA in healthy donors. Study as a whole: Researchers found that less than 90% of under 450 genotyped donors fell within the Caucasian-associated ancestry cluster.

PCR involved 60 Vbeta and 13 Jbeta primers. Sequenced by immunoSEQ multiplex PCR; TCRdb stores in-frame clones only, minus some. The sample gives 130,000 or so clones, roughly 74% of which show up once; around 3.4% is in the top ten. Trimming took 8 bases from V and 3 from J, leaving 10 bases between them. Per the germline V gene, CDR1 is LNHNV and CDR2 is YYDKDF (reference sequence). This CDR3 is 12 amino acids long. Study results and caveats: The authors excluded some V segments, including TRBV6-2 and TRBV6-3, as indistinguishable. The number of N-insertions in an Asian-associated ancestry cluster was reportedly below the 666-donor mean in a later analysis.

Comment on this clone: What it binds is unknown.

The chain has TRBV15 and TRBJ2-5, with D maybe TRBD1 (6 bases). This receptor was taken from a man in his forties in good health and CMV-seronegative. Material: PBMCs. The CDR3: CATGTGKETQYF. CDR3 DNA: TGTGCCACCGGAACAGGGAAAGAGACCCAGTACTTC. Combining the CDR3 with reference TRBV15 and TRBJ2-5 gives the whole variable domain DAMVIQNPRYQVTQFGKPVTLSCSQTLNHNVMYWYQQKSSQAPKLLFHYYDKDFNNEADTPDNFQSRRPNTSFCFLDIRSPGLGDTAMYLCATGTGKETQYFGPGTRLLVL.